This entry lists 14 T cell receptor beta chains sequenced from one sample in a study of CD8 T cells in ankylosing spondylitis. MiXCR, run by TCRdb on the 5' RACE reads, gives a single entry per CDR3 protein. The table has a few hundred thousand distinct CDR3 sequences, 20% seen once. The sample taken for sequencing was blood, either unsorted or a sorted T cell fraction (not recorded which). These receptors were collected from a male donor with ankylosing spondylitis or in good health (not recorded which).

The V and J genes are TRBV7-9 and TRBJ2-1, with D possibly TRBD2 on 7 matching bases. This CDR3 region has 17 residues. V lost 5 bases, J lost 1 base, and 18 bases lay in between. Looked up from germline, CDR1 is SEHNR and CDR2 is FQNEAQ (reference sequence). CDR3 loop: CASSAGAGRLSYNEQFF. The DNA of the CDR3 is TGTGCCAGCAGCGCGGGGGCAGGGAGGTTATCCTACAATGAGCAGTTCTTC.

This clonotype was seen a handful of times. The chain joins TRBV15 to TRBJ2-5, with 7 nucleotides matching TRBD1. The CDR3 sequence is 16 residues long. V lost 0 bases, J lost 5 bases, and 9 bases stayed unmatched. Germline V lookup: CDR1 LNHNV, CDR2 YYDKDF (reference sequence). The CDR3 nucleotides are TGTGCCACCAGCAGAGACTCAGTTCAGGGGGTGGAGACCCAGTACTTC. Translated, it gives CATSRDSVQGVETQYF.

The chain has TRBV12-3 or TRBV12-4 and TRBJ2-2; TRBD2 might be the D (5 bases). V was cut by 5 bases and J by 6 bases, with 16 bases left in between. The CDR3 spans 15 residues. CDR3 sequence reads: CASSPTGTPAGELFF. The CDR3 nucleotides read TGTGCCAGCAGTCCTACGGGAACCCCGGCCGGGGAGCTGTTTTTT.

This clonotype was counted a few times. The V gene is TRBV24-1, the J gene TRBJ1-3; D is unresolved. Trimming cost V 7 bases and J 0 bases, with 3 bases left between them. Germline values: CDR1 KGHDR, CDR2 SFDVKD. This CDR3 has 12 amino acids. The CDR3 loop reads CATRVSGNTIYF. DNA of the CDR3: TGTGCCACCAGGGTCTCTGGAAACACCATATATTTT.

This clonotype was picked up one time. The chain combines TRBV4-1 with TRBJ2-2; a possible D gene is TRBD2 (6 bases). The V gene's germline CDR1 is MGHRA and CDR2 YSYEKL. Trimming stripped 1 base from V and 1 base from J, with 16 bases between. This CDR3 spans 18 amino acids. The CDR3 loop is CASSQVVGGAENTGELFF. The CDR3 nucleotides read TGCGCCAGCAGCCAAGTCGTAGGAGGGGCGGAGAACACCGGGGAGCTGTTTTTT.

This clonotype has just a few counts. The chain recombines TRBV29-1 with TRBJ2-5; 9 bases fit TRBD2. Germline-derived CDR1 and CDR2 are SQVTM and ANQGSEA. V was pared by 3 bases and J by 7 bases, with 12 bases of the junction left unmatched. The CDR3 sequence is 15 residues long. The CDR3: CSVERAGGPSWTQYF. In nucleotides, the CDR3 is TGCAGCGTTGAGCGAGCGGGGGGTCCCTCCTGGACCCAGTACTTC. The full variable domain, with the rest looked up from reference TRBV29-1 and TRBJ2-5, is SAVISQKPSRDICQRGTSLTIQCQVDSQVTMMFWYRQQPGQSLTLIATANQGSEATYESGFVIDKFPISRPNLTFSTLTVSNMSPEDSSIYLCSVERAGGPSWTQYFGPGTRLLVL.

The CDR3 region has the DNA TGCAGCGTTGAAAAGGACAGGGAGGCAGATACGCAGTATTTT. Encoded protein: CSVEKDREADTQYF. The rearrangement joins TRBV29-1 to TRBJ2-3, with TRBD1 matching over 8 bases. The CDR3 sequence is 14 residues long. J was trimmed by 4 bases and V by 2 bases; bases with no gene match: 5. CDR1 and CDR2 from the germline V gene are SQVTM and ANQGSEA.

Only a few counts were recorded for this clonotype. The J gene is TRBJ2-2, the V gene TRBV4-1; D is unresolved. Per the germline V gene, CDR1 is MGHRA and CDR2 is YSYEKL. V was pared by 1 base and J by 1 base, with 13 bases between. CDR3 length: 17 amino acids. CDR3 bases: TGCGCCAGCAGCCAAGGAGGCAATGAGCTGAACACCGGGGAGCTGTTTTTT. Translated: CASSQGGNELNTGELFF.

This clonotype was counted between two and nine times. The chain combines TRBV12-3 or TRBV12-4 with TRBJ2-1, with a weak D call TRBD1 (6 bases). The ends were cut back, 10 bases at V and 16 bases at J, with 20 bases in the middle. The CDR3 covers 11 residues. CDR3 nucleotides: TGTGCCACTCGCTCGGTCGGACAGTCATTCTTC. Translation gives CATRSVGQSFF.

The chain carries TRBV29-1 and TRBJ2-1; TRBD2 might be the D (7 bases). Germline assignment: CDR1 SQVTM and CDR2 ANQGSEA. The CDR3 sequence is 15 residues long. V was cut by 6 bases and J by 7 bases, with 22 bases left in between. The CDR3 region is CSVPRGGGQGNEQFF. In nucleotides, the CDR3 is TGCAGCGTCCCAAGAGGGGGGGGTCAGGGGAATGAGCAGTTCTTC.

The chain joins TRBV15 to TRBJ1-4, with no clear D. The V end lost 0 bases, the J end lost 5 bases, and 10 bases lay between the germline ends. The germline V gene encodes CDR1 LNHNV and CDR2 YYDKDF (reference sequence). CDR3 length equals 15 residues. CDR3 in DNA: TGTGCCACCAGCAGAGATCCTGGGTTCAATGAAAAACTGTTTTTT. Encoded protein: CATSRDPGFNEKLFF.

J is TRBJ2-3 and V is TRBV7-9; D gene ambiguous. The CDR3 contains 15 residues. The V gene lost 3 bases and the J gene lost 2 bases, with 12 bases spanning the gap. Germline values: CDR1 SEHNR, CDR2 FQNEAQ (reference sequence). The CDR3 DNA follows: TGTGCCAGCAGCTTGCCTATTTTCCCCACAGATACGCAGTATTTT. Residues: CASSLPIFPTDTQYF. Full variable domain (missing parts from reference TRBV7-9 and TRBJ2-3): DTGVSQNPRHKITKRGQNVTFRCDPISEHNRLYWYRQTLGQGPEFLTYFQNEAQLEKSRLLSDRFSAERPKGSFSTLEIQRTEQGDSAMYLCASSLPIFPTDTQYFGPGTRLTVL.

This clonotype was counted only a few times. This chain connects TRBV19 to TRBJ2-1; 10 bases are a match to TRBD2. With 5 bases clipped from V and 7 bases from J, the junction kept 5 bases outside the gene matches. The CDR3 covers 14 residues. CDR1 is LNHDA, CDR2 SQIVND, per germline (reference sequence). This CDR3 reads CASSGTSGENEQFF. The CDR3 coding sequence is TGTGCCAGTAGTGGAACTAGCGGGGAAAATGAGCAGTTCTTC. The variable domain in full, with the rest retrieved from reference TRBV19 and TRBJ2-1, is DGGITQSPKYLFRKEGQNVTLSCEQNLNHDAMYWYRQDPGQGLRLIYYSQIVNDFQKGDIAEGYSVSREKKESFPLTVTSAQKNPTAFYLCASSGTSGENEQFFGPGTRLTVL.

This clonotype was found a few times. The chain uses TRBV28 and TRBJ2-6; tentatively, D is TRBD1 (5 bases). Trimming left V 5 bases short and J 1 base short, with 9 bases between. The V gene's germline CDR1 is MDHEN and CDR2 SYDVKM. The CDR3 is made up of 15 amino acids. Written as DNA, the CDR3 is TGTGCCAGCAGTCCACAGGATTCTGGGGCCAACGTCCTGACTTTC. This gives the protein CASSPQDSGANVLTF. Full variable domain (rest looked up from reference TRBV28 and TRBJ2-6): DVKVTQSSRYLVKRTGEKVFLECVQDMDHENMFWYRQDPGLGLRLIYFSYDVKMKEKGDIPEGYSVSREKKERFSLILESASTNQTSMYLCASSPQDSGANVLTFGAGSRLTVL.